Following are 28 T cell receptor beta chains from one sample sequenced in a study of regulatory T cells in long-lasting Graves disease. Regarding time point: persistent/refractory GD, antithyroid drugs over 5 years with positive TRAb. RNA extracted from PBMCs served as the sequencing template. CDR3-region Arm-PCR and iRepertoire HTBI primers produced the TCR beta libraries. TCRdb re-derived calls from the multiplex PCR reads in MiXCR, one entry per CDR3 protein. The sample holds some 370,000 distinct CDR3 sequences; roughly 25% are singletons and the top ten take approximately 28%. The sample here was peripheral blood mononuclear cells (PBMCs), taken when the disease was refractory, from a patient treated with antithyroid drugs. The receptor source for this set is a middle-aged woman with Graves disease.

The chain combines TRBV4-2 with TRBJ2-7; unclear D gene. Germline V gene lookup returns CDR1 LGHNA and CDR2 YNFKEQ. The ends were cut back, 0 bases at V and 3 bases at J, with 6 bases in the middle. CDR3 length: 13 residues. The CDR3 region has the DNA TGTGCCAGCAGCCAAGACACACTCTACGAGCAGTACTTC. Translated: CASSQDTLYEQYF.

In this sample, this clonotype turned up many times. This sequence joins TRBV6-1 and TRBJ2-5; D possibly corresponds to TRBD1 (5 bases). Germline V gives CDR1 MNHNS, CDR2 SASEGT. The CDR3 loop spans 17 amino acids. The V end was cut by 1 base, the J end by 3 bases, with 18 bases between. The CDR3 DNA reads as TGTGCCAGCAGTGAAGGGGGCGGCTACCTCATCGAAGAGACCCAGTACTTC. It encodes CASSEGGGYLIEETQYF.

This clonotype was counted at least ten times. CDR3: CASRERGQPQHF. The CDR3 DNA reads TGTGCCAGCAGAGAACGTGGTCAGCCCCAGCATTTT. J is TRBJ1-5 and V is TRBV28; the D is unclear. Germline V CDR1 and CDR2: MDHEN, SYDVKM. Trimming cost V 6 bases and J 6 bases, with 9 bases left between them. This CDR3 comprises 12 residues.

The V and J genes are TRBV2 and TRBJ2-1; 13 bases agree with TRBD2. Germline V gives CDR1 SNHLY, CDR2 FYNNEI. CDR3 length: 19 residues. J was trimmed by 3 bases and V by 7 bases; bases with no gene match: 15. Written as DNA, the CDR3 is TGTGCCAGCAAGACGGGACTAGCGGGACGAAATTCTAACTACAATGAGCAGTTCTTC. Amino acids: CASKTGLAGRNSNYNEQFF.

V and J are TRBV28 and TRBJ1-5; D is perhaps TRBD1 (5 bases). Between the trimmed V and J ends, which lost 3 bases and 0 bases, there was a span of 9 bases. The CDR3 has 15 amino acids. The germline V gene encodes CDR1 MDHEN and CDR2 SYDVKM. The CDR3 sequence: CASSFEGVSNQPQHF. DNA for the CDR3: TGTGCCAGCAGTTTTGAAGGGGTTAGCAATCAGCCCCAGCATTTT.

V and J are TRBV6-5 and TRBJ2-7, with 9 bases fitting TRBD2. The germline V gene has CDR1 MNHEY and CDR2 SVGAGI. The CDR3 runs 14 residues. Trimming took 3 bases from V and 3 from J; bases not matched to a gene: 3. This CDR3 reads CASSYEAGGYEQYF. CDR3 nucleotide sequence: TGTGCCAGCAGTTATGAAGCGGGAGGCTACGAGCAGTACTTC.

This clonotype appeared many times. The V gene is TRBV6-4, the J gene TRBJ2-2; TRBD2 matches at 10 bases. Trimming at V came to 5 bases and at J to 3 bases, leaving 3 bases not matched to a gene. This CDR3 is built from 15 residues. CDR1 and CDR2 from the germline V gene are MRHNA and SNTAGT. This chain's CDR3 is CASSQGTSDTGELFF. The CDR3 DNA is TGTGCCAGCAGTCAGGGGACTAGCGACACCGGGGAGCTGTTTTTT.

To note about this clonotype: A much larger clone lies a single base off, so this may be a read error. No conserved phenylalanine or tryptophan is present at the end of the CDR3, so a read error is the likely explanation. This chain joins TRBV19 and TRBJ1-2; tentatively, D is TRBD1 (5 bases). Germline CDR1 LNHDA, CDR2 SQIVND (reference sequence). V was pared by 5 bases and J by 2 bases, with 12 bases between. The CDR3 consists of 14 residues. This CDR3 is CASSPARGNYGYTL. The CDR3 DNA follows: TGTGCCAGTAGTCCAGCACGGGGGAACTATGGCTACACCCTC.

Many counts were recorded for this clonotype. In nucleotides, the CDR3 is TGTGCCAGCAGTATACTAGTAGCCGAGCAGTACTTC. Translating it yields CASSILVAEQYF. The chain combines TRBV28 with TRBJ2-7; TRBD2 might be the D (5 bases). V lost 5 bases, J lost 6 bases, and 11 bases lay in between. This CDR3 is built from 12 residues. Germline assignment: CDR1 MDHEN and CDR2 SYDVKM.

This chain links TRBV10-3 with TRBJ2-7; D is perhaps TRBD2 (5 bases). Trimming took off 3 bases at V and 4 bases at J, with 7 bases between the two ends. CDR1 and CDR2 from the germline V gene are ENHRY and SYGVKD. This CDR3 has 12 residues. CDR3 sequence (DNA): TGTGCCATCAGTGATACGGGATACGAGCAGTACTTC. This codes for CAISDTGYEQYF.

This chain joins TRBV7-2 and TRBJ2-1, with unresolved D. V was pared by 8 bases and J by 6 bases, with 11 bases between. The CDR3 extends over 12 amino acids. Germline V gene data show CDR1 as SGHTA and CDR2 as FQGNSA. In DNA form, the CDR3 reads TGTGCCAGCGCTTTACAATTCAATGAGCAGTTCTTC. Amino acid sequence: CASALQFNEQFF.

This clonotype was counted a single time. Possible read error: a much larger clone is one base away. The V call is TRBV6-2 or TRBV6-3, the J call TRBJ2-5; tentative D call: TRBD2 (5 bases). The CDR3 sequence is 18 residues long. Germline V CDR1 and CDR2: MNHEY, SVGEGT. The V end was cut by 7 bases, the J end by 4 bases, with 28 bases between. CDR3 nucleotides: TGTGCCAGCAATGAAAAAGGTAGCGCTTGGGCTTTACGAGAGACCCAGTACTTC. Translated, it gives CASNEKGSAWALRETQYF.

This clonotype has a count of ten or more. V gene TRBV15 combines with J gene TRBJ1-5; D not resolved. This CDR3 is built from 15 residues. V lost 3 bases and J 1 base, leaving 10 bases between the germline ends. From germline, CDR1 is LNHNV and CDR2 YYDKDF (reference sequence). This chain's CDR3 is CATSRSAGSNQPQHF. In nucleotides, the CDR3 is TGTGCCACCAGCAGGTCAGCGGGAAGCAATCAGCCCCAGCATTTT. Supplemented by reference TRBV15 and TRBJ1-5, the full variable domain reads DAMVIQNPRYQVTQFGKPVTLSCSQTLNHNVMYWYQQKSSQAPKLLFHYYDKDFNNEADTPDNFQSRRPNTSFCFLDIRSPGLGDTAMYLCATSRSAGSNQPQHFGDGTRLSIL.

The V call is TRBV6-1, the J call TRBJ1-2, with D possibly matching TRBD1 (6 bases). This CDR3 is built from 15 residues. Germline V gene data show CDR1 as MNHNS and CDR2 as SASEGT. The germline V and J ends were trimmed by 6 bases and 8 bases, with 22 bases remaining between them. The CDR3: CASSKSGGRQQGYTF. The CDR3 region has the DNA TGTGCCAGCAGCAAGTCCGGGGGCCGTCAGCAGGGCTACACCTTC.

This clonotype was picked up many times. V is TRBV2 and J is TRBJ2-7; D unclear. This CDR3 comprises 16 residues. Trimming removed 0 bases at V and 0 bases at J, with 12 bases between. Germline V CDR1 and CDR2: SNHLY, FYNNEI. The CDR3 DNA follows: TGTGCCAGCAGTGAAGCGCTTGGTAGTATCTCCTACGAGCAGTACTTC. It specifies CASSEALGSISYEQYF.

This clonotype was detected only a few times. This chain uses TRBV5-1 with TRBJ2-7; no clear D. This CDR3 is 15 amino acids long. Deletions cut 4 bases from V and 0 bases from J, with 14 bases between. Germline CDR1 reads SGHRS; CDR2 reads YFSETQ. CDR3: CASSGLSTDSYEQYF. In DNA, the CDR3 is TGCGCCAGCAGCGGATTGTCGACGGACTCCTACGAGCAGTACTTC.

In the case of this clonotype: The final CDR3 position lacks the conserved phenylalanine or tryptophan, pointing to a likely read error. The V call is TRBV4-1, the J call TRBJ1-1, with 9 bases that match TRBD1. This CDR3 is 14 amino acids long. Trimming took 4 bases from V and 2 from J; bases not matched to a gene: 2. From germline, CDR1 is MGHRA and CDR2 YSYEKL. In nucleotides, the CDR3 is TGCGCCAGCAGCCTGGGACAGGGAAACACTGAAGCTTTCTCT. Translating gives CASSLGQGNTEAFS.

This clonotype was counted many times. The rearrangement uses TRBV19 and TRBJ2-5, with 13 bases identical to TRBD2. The junction had 7 bases not matched to a gene; V was cut back by 5 bases and J by 7 bases. The CDR3 runs to 15 residues. Looked up from germline, CDR1 is LNHDA and CDR2 is SQIVND (reference sequence). The CDR3: CASSPGLAGASTQYF. CDR3 DNA: TGTGCCAGTAGTCCCGGACTAGCGGGAGCCTCGACCCAGTACTTC.

This clonotype came up many times. The chain combines TRBV12-3 or TRBV12-4 with TRBJ1-5; a possible D gene is TRBD1 (5 bases). CDR3 length equals 15 residues. Trimming stripped 7 bases from V and 2 bases from J, with 15 bases between. CDR3 nucleotide sequence: TGTGCCAGCAATGGGGGTGGCCAAGGCAATCAGCCCCAGCATTTT. It translates to CASNGGGQGNQPQHF.

This chain connects TRBV11-1 to TRBJ2-3; the match to TRBD2 covers 13 bases. The germline V gene encodes CDR1 SGHAT and CDR2 FQDESV (reference sequence). The junction had 8 bases not matched to a gene; V was cut back by 5 bases and J by 6 bases. This CDR3 is built from 16 residues. CDR3 residues: CASSRTSGSGVDTQYF. CDR3 DNA: TGTGCCAGCAGCCGGACTAGCGGGAGCGGCGTCGATACGCAGTATTTT.

V usage is TRBV15 and J usage is TRBJ1-2; D gene uncertain. CDR1 LNHNV and CDR2 YYDKDF come from the germline V gene (reference sequence). Trimming took off 0 bases at V and 7 bases at J, with 6 bases between the two ends. This CDR3 has 12 residues. Here the CDR3 DNA reads TGTGCCACCAGCAGAGAGTATAGTGGCTACACCTTC. It encodes CATSREYSGYTF.

This clonotype was observed many times. The chain combines TRBV27 with TRBJ2-7, with TRBD2 matching 8 bases. V gave up 6 bases and J gave up 0 bases; unmatched junction bases: 7. Germline CDR1 is MNHEY and CDR2 is SMNVEV (reference sequence). The CDR3 runs 15 residues. The CDR3, as DNA: TGTGCCAGCAGCCAGACTAGCGCCCTCTCCTACGAGCAGTACTTC. It translates to CASSQTSALSYEQYF.

This clonotype was found a few times. The genes are TRBV6-1 and TRBJ2-1, with 9 bases that match TRBD1. Germline V gene data show CDR1 as MNHNS and CDR2 as SASEGT. Losses at the gene ends were 11 bases for V and 8 bases for J; bases not matched to a gene: 13. The CDR3 contains 14 residues. CDR3 protein: CAGDGQGHTDEQFF. The CDR3 nucleotides are TGTGCCGGAGACGGACAGGGGCATACGGATGAGCAGTTCTTC.

The chain employs TRBV4-1 and TRBJ1-5; D possibly corresponds to TRBD1 (6 bases). Deletions cut 3 bases from V and 6 bases from J, with 15 bases between. Germline V CDR1 and CDR2: MGHRA, YSYEKL. The CDR3 has 15 residues. The chain's CDR3 is CASSHIWGAGQPQHF. Here the CDR3 DNA reads TGCGCCAGCAGCCACATATGGGGGGCCGGTCAGCCCCAGCATTTT.

This clonotype was counted at least ten times. The chain joins TRBV15 to TRBJ2-7; weak D call: TRBD2 (6 bases). CDR3 length equals 18 residues. Per the germline V gene, CDR1 is LNHNV and CDR2 is YYDKDF (reference sequence). V was pared by 0 bases and J by 3 bases, with 21 bases between. In DNA form, the CDR3 reads TGTGCCACCAGCAGAGATGTGTCGGGAGCTACCCCCGTCTACGAGCAGTACTTC. It codes for CATSRDVSGATPVYEQYF.

In this sample, this clonotype turned up many times. The chain is built from TRBV28 and TRBJ2-5, with TRBD2 matching 7 bases. The CDR3 contains 13 residues. Germline loops: CDR1 MDHEN, CDR2 SYDVKM. V dropped 5 bases and J dropped 2; count of bases not matched to a gene: 2. The CDR3, as DNA: TGTGCCAGCAGTCTAGCGGCTCAAGAGACCCAGTACTTC. Residues: CASSLAAQETQYF. Full variable domain (missing parts from reference TRBV28 and TRBJ2-5): DVKVTQSSRYLVKRTGEKVFLECVQDMDHENMFWYRQDPGLGLRLIYFSYDVKMKEKGDIPEGYSVSREKKERFSLILESASTNQTSMYLCASSLAAQETQYFGPGTRLLVL.

Many counts were recorded for this clonotype. The J gene is TRBJ2-4, the V gene TRBV28, with 13 bases that match TRBD2. Per the germline V gene, CDR1 is MDHEN and CDR2 is SYDVKM. The CDR3 spans 20 residues. J was trimmed by 1 base and V by 6 bases; bases with no gene match: 15. The CDR3 bases are TGTGCCAGCAGACCCGCCCGTGGGACTAGCGGGAAAGAGGCCAAAAACATTCAGTACTTC. This gives the protein CASRPARGTSGKEAKNIQYF.

This clonotype was seen a few times. The V and J genes are TRBV10-2 and TRBJ2-7; D gene ambiguous. The V end lost 2 bases, the J end lost 0 bases, and 8 bases lay between the germline ends. The V gene's germline CDR1 is WSHSY and CDR2 SAAADI. The CDR3 is 14 amino acids. The CDR3 spells CASSEGLRSYEQYF. DNA for the CDR3: TGCGCCAGCAGTGAGGGTCTGCGCTCCTACGAGCAGTACTTC.